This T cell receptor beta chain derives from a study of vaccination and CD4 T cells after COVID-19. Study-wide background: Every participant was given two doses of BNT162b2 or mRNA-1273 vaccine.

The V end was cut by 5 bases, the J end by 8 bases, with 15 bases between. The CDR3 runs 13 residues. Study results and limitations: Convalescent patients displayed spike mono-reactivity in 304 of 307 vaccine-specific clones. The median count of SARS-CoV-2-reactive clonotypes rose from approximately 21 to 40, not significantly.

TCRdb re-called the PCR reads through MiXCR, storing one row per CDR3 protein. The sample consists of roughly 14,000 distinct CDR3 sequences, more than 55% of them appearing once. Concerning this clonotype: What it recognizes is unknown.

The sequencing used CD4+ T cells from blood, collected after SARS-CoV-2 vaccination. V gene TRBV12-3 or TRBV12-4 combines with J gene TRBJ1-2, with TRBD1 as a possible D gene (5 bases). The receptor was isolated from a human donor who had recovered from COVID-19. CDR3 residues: CASSLSRGYGYTF. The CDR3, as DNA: TGTGCCAGCAGTCTTTCCCGGGGGTACGGCTACACCTTC.